The 14 T cell receptor beta chains below all came from one sample that was sequenced in a study of shared clonotypes between healthy human individuals. Only in-frame clones appear in the TCRdb table, and some are missing; sequencing was by immunoSEQ multiplex PCR. The data hold approximately 2.5 million clones, with 93% observed a single time. The sequenced material came from naive CD4+ T cells from PBMCs. The sample's subset: CD45RA+ positively selected. The receptors stem from a man in his late teens or twenties in good health. Some clones in this sample may be carry-over from other donors' samples.

The chain joins TRBV7-2 to TRBJ1-1; D unresolved. Germline CDR1 is SGHTA and CDR2 is FQGNSA. The germline V and J ends were trimmed by 0 bases and 0 bases, with 14 bases remaining between them. This CDR3 region has 17 residues. The CDR3 DNA reads TGTGCCAGCAGCTTAGCGCTGTTGGGGTCCATGAACACTGAAGCTTTCTTT. It codes for CASSLALLGSMNTEAFF.

V is TRBV19 and J is TRBJ2-3; 7 bases align to TRBD1. Trimming at V came to 1 base and at J to 0 bases, leaving 4 bases not matched to a gene. There are 16 residues in the CDR3. The germline V gene encodes CDR1 LNHDA and CDR2 SQIVND (reference sequence). CDR3 DNA: TGTGCCAGTAGTATAGTAAAGGGGGCTAGCACAGATACGCAGTATTTT. It yields the protein CASSIVKGASTDTQYF. Full variable domain (outside the CDR3, taken from reference TRBV19 and TRBJ2-3): DGGITQSPKYLFRKEGQNVTLSCEQNLNHDAMYWYRQDPGQGLRLIYYSQIVNDFQKGDIAEGYSVSREKKESFPLTVTSAQKNPTAFYLCASSIVKGASTDTQYFGPGTRLTVL.

The sample holds one count of this clone. The chain employs TRBV5-1 and TRBJ2-5; the D is unclear. This CDR3 comprises 15 residues. From germline, CDR1 is SGHRS and CDR2 YFSETQ. Trimming cost V 1 base and J 3 bases, with 13 bases left between them. The CDR3 sequence: CASSLLAHLEETQYF. The CDR3 DNA reads as TGCGCCAGCAGCTTGTTAGCACACTTAGAAGAGACCCAGTACTTC.

The chain carries TRBV6-6 and TRBJ2-7, with TRBD2 identical over 9 bases. V dropped 2 bases and J dropped 2; count of bases not matched to a gene: 4. Germline V gene data show CDR1 as MNHNY and CDR2 as SVGAGI (reference sequence). The CDR3 covers 15 residues. The DNA for the CDR3 is TGTGCCAGCAGTTACGTGATAGCGGGGGCCTACGAGCAGTACTTC. This translates into CASSYVIAGAYEQYF.

The V and J genes are TRBV10-3 and TRBJ1-3; D gene ambiguous. The ends were cut back, 3 bases at V and 1 base at J, with 7 bases in the middle. Germline CDR1 is ENHRY and CDR2 is SYGVKD. The CDR3 loop spans 14 amino acids. CDR3 DNA: TGTGCCATCAGTGAAATCGGGTCTGGAAACACCATATATTTT. Translated, it gives CAISEIGSGNTIYF.

CDR3 in amino acids: CATLRLGLNTEAFF. CDR3 in DNA: TGTGCCACCCTCCGGTTGGGGCTAAACACTGAAGCTTTCTTT. The genes are TRBV27 and TRBJ1-1; perhaps TRBD1 as D (5 bases). V shed 10 bases and J shed 2 bases, with 17 bases lying between them. Germline assignment: CDR1 MNHEY and CDR2 SMNVEV (reference sequence). The CDR3 has 14 residues.

V and J are TRBV6-5 and TRBJ1-2; D unresolved. Germline V lookup: CDR1 MNHEY, CDR2 SVGAGI. V was trimmed by 2 bases and J by 7 bases, leaving 14 bases between them. The length of the CDR3 is 14 residues. CDR3 sequence reads: CASSYEVGSGGYTF. The CDR3 DNA reads as TGTGCCAGCAGTTACGAAGTGGGTAGCGGTGGCTACACCTTC.

The V call is TRBV4-1, the J call TRBJ2-1; 7 nucleotides match TRBD2. The CDR3 covers 14 residues. Germline CDR1 MGHRA, CDR2 YSYEKL. Unmatched junction bases numbered 7, after V lost 4 bases and J lost 7 bases. The CDR3 sequence is CASSRTGGLNEQFF. The CDR3 coding sequence is TGCGCCAGCAGCCGGACCGGGGGGTTGAATGAGCAGTTCTTC.

This clone was detected a few times. The chain is built from TRBV2 and TRBJ1-2; no clear D gene. The CDR3 has 14 residues. The germline CDR1 and CDR2 sequences are SNHLY and FYNNEI. Trimming stripped 7 bases from V and 8 bases from J, with 20 bases between. The CDR3 bases are TGTGCCAGCAACCCCCCCGCCTCAAACGGGGGCTACACCTTC. Encoded protein: CASNPPASNGGYTF.

This chain's CDR3 is CASSRHGRDEQYF. DNA of the CDR3: TGTGCCAGCAGTCGCCACGGGCGGGACGAGCAGTACTTC. The rearrangement uses TRBV6-5 and TRBJ2-7; tentative D call: TRBD2 (5 bases). The V end was cut by 5 bases, the J end by 5 bases, with 13 bases between. The CDR3 totals 13 residues. CDR1 MNHEY and CDR2 SVGAGI come from the germline V gene.

This clone has a single count. This rearrangement joins TRBV14 to TRBJ2-1; TRBD2 aligns across 11 bases. The V gene's germline CDR1 is SGHDN and CDR2 FVKESK. The CDR3 runs to 15 residues. The J segment lost 10 bases and the V segment lost 4 bases, leaving 9 bases of the junction unmatched. CDR3 DNA sequence: TGTGCCAGCAGCCTAATAGCGGGAGGGTTCTTGGAGCAGTTCTTC. Translated, it gives CASSLIAGGFLEQFF.

This chain joins TRBV7-8 and TRBJ2-7; D ambiguous. Looked up from germline, CDR1 is SGHVS and CDR2 is FQNEAQ. Trimming left V 3 bases short and J 2 bases short, with 8 bases between. The CDR3 runs 13 residues. The CDR3: CASSLYGPYEQYF. CDR3 bases: TGTGCCAGCAGCTTGTACGGCCCCTACGAGCAGTACTTC.

As concerns this clone: This same CDR3 is encoded by further DNA sequences in the sample. The chain combines TRBV19 with TRBJ2-7; the D gene is possibly TRBD2 (5 bases). Germline-derived CDR1 and CDR2 are LNHDA and SQIVND (reference sequence). Trimming pared 2 bases from V and 0 bases from J, leaving 11 bases between. The CDR3 runs 15 residues. The CDR3 reads CASSIRGISSYEQYF. The CDR3 DNA reads TGTGCCAGTAGTATACGGGGAATCAGCTCCTACGAGCAGTACTTC.

The V call is TRBV6-6, the J call TRBJ2-7; tentative D call: TRBD1 (5 bases). Trimming cost V 6 bases and J 3 bases, with 18 bases left between them. The CDR3 has 15 residues. Germline assignment: CDR1 MNHNY and CDR2 SVGAGI (reference sequence). The CDR3 region has the DNA TGTGCCAGCAGCTTCCAGGGATCATCGGTCTACGAGCAGTACTTC. This codes for CASSFQGSSVYEQYF.